This T cell receptor (beta chain) was sequenced in a study of vaccination and CD4 T cells after COVID-19 (dated by TCRdb to 2021 to 2024). A note on the overall study: SARS-CoV-2 positivity had been established in the convalescent patients by nasal swab PCR, and mild disease was recorded in nine of these patients and severe disease in one. Six males and four females were included in the convalescent cohort, with two Hispanic individuals, seven Caucasians, two Asians and one multiracial person represented. Two doses of either the Pfizer-BioNTech BNT162b2 vaccine (n=8) or the Moderna mRNA-1273 vaccine (n=2) were administered to participants. Post-COVID blood samples were collected from convalescent patients a median of around 100 days after diagnosis, with a range of about 35 to 180 days. Post-vaccine blood samples were obtained a median of approximately 74 days after the second vaccine dose, with a range of roughly 12 to 250 days. Overlapping spike peptide pools from SARS-CoV-2 and from the common cold coronaviruses HCoV-NL63, HCoV-OC43 and HCoV-229E were used as culture stimuli. As controls, cultures received a CEFX viral epitope pool (the positive control), an HIV-1 Nef peptide pool (the negative control), or no peptide at all. In nine to eleven COVID-19 convalescent patients and a handful of infection-naive healthy vaccine recipients, researchers compared the spike-specific CD4+ TCR repertoire from before mRNA vaccination with the repertoire from after. Broader findings and caveats from the paper: Nearly all vaccine-specific clones in convalescent patients (304 of 307) were mono-reactive for SARS-CoV-2 spike rather than cross-reactive with common cold coronaviruses. Relatively few convalescent patients were included in the study, and early timepoints after natural infection were not analyzed. In convalescent patients, a median roughly 87% of post-vaccine SARS-CoV-2-reactive clones were detected only after vaccination, and vaccine-specific priming was suggested by this finding. The median count of SARS-CoV-2-reactive clonotypes went up from some 23 after infection to around 38 after vaccination, although the change was not significant.

A note on this clonotype: The target of this receptor is not known. Per-nucleotide qualities are absent, and no much larger clonotype sits a single base away.

From the cysteine up to the phenylalanine, the CDR3 has a length of 17 residues. Only the CDR3 part of the read is kept: 51 bases, read in frame from the first base. Taken from the germline V gene, the CDR1 and CDR2 loops are MNHEY and SVGEGT. Relative to germline, V is missing 5 bases and J is missing 2 bases, with 11 bases of the junction outside any gene match. This specimen's treatment or condition label, per the study, means: roughly 11-day PBMC culture with coronavirus spike peptide pools or control peptides (ViraFEST assay). The ViraFEST assay, used in the study, expanded antigen-specific T cells with peptide pools and then identified the expanded clonotypes through TCR sequencing. The convalescent patients' positive SARS-CoV-2 PCR tests fell between March and December 2020, which was before the Alpha, Beta and Delta variants emerged in the United States. Each well held roughly 2.2 million PBMCs cultured in IMDM containing around 5.1% human AB serum and approximately 9.1 IU/ml IL-2, with 9 to 10 ug/ml peptide pools added. Half of the culture medium was replaced with fresh IL-2-containing medium on days 3 and 7. CD4+ T cells were isolated after roughly 9 days of culture through negative selection using the EasySep CD4+ T cell isolation kit. Ficoll-Paque Plus gradient centrifugation was used to isolate PBMCs from whole blood, and the isolated PBMCs were then either used fresh or cryopreserved at -140C. Culture conditions were generally each tested in triplicate wells.

The library was produced with PCR. At the Johns Hopkins FTIC core, DNA from the cultured CD4+ T cells underwent TCR sequencing with the Oncomine TCR Beta short-read assay. The QIAamp micro DNA kit was used to extract genomic DNA from the cultured CD4+ T cells. Oncomine TCR Beta libraries from cultured CD4+ T cells were pooled using unique dual indexes and sequenced on an Illumina iSeq 100. The authors' analysis ran thus. Non-productive sequences were filtered out, and CDR3s that did not start with C, did not end with F or W, or were shorter than 7 amino acids were discarded. Antigen-specific clonotypes were identified using the MANAFEST web application through comparison of peptide-stimulated wells with reference and other culture wells. An FDR below 0.05, an odds ratio above 5, and a productive frequency above 0.1% in at least two of three replicate wells were required for clones to be considered positive. A clonotype was classed as cross-reactive if the clonotype showed significant expansion both in SARS-CoV-2 spike wells and in at least one common cold coronavirus spike condition. CDR3 homology was assessed with Levenshtein distances (stringdist) and unrooted phylogenetic trees (ape) in R version 3.6.1. Starting from the raw public reads, TCRdb applied fastp trimming at Q25, assembled clones with MiXCR and retained in-frame beta chains. For every CDR3 protein sequence, its rows merge into one entry that carries the most common genes and DNA. TCRdb, rather than the study authors, made the V and J calls. Within this sample are roughly 15,000 distinct CDR3 sequences, with 27% of them counted one time only. The biggest ten clones account for just over 8% of the sample.

The sequencing input was CD4+ T cells from blood, cultured in vitro. The chain is made from TRBV6-2 or TRBV6-3 and TRBJ2-3; 9 bases in the junction line up with TRBD2. The clonotype was recovered from a human donor who had recovered from COVID-19. In nucleotides, the sequence is TGTGCCAGCAGTGCCACCCCGCTAGCGGGGAACACAGATACGCAGTATTTT. This gives the protein CASSATPLAGNTDTQYF.